This T cell receptor beta chain was captured by sequencing in a study of shared clonotypes between healthy human individuals. Study results and caveats: Shared across several donors were around 4.7% of the naive CD4 clonotypes. The authors sampled blood alone, and tissue repertoires likely differ.

In the case of this clone: What it binds is not known.

The CDR3 has 14 amino acids. Germline CDR1 and CDR2: SNHLY and FYNNEI. Trimming at V came to 6 bases and at J to 2 bases, leaving 7 bases not matched to a gene. The study drew its donors from healthy HIV-negative adults without recent acute infections or vaccinations. The authors split each subset's genomic DNA evenly across several immunoSEQ plates. TCRdb's copy holds only in-frame clones and misses some; the assay was immunoSEQ multiplex PCR. Seen here are 600,000 to 750,000 clones, roughly two thirds observed once, and the top ten hold around 1.7%. Sequencing was done on a sample of memory CD4+ T cells sorted from blood. Indicated subset: CD45RA-negative fraction. This clonotype was obtained from a woman under 40 in good health. V and J are TRBV2 and TRBJ2-7; TRBD1 matches 7 bases. The CDR3 loop is CASRWTGVTYEQYF. CDR3 bases: TGTGCCAGCAGATGGACAGGCGTGACCTACGAGCAGTACTTC.